What follows describes a single T cell receptor (beta chain). The specificity of this receptor is unknown. No base qualities exist here, and no much larger clone lies one base off it. The study evaluated CTLA-4 blockade (ipilimumab) given together with focal radiation therapy in patients who had chemo-refractory metastatic non-small-cell lung cancer. The method behind the library was the immunoSEQ multiplex PCR assay. TCRdb holds this immuneACCESS table with in-frame rearrangements only. Some clones are missing; in checked studies, unresolved V genes explain under half, and the rest has no known cause. Recorded for this sample are around 45,000 clones; less than 75% of them occurred a single time. The top ten constitute more than 20% of the sample. This sample is drawn from a study of radiotherapy plus CTLA-4 blockade in lung cancer (dated by TCRdb to 2016 to 2019). For the study in its entirety: Among enrolled patients, under 20% had an objective response and approximately 30% reached disease control. The investigation overall reported the following: Increased serum interferon-beta after radiation, together with early dynamic changes in blood T cell clones, were reported to be the strongest predictors of response. After treatment with radiotherapy and ipilimumab, TCR clones that originated in tumors expanded in peripheral blood.

Spanning cysteine to phenylalanine, the CDR3 consists of 13 amino acids. Only the CDR3 region is kept as DNA, spanning 39 bases read in frame from base 1. V sheds 1 base and J sheds 7 bases, leaving 11 bases between their ends. The chain joins TRBV5-7 to TRBJ1-2; no D segment can be confidently identified. TRBV5-7 is an ORF for which the function is uncertain. The source was peripheral blood, collected from a patient treated with radiotherapy plus ipilimumab. The clonotype originates from a human donor with non-small cell lung cancer who had a partial response to radiotherapy plus ipilimumab. The nucleotide sequence is given as TGTGCCAGCAGCTTGCAGTGGGCGCCTGGCTACACCTTC. Its protein is CASSLQWAPGYTF.